This T cell receptor beta chain derives from a study of regulatory T cells in long-lasting Graves disease. TCR beta libraries were built with iRepertoire HTBI primers and Arm-PCR of CDR3 regions. TCRdb re-called the multiplex PCR reads through MiXCR, storing one row per CDR3 protein. This sample yields 350,000 to 450,000 distinct CDR3 sequences, of which 15% are seen a single time; approximately 7.8% belongs to the top ten. Sample time point: newly diagnosed GD, antithyroid drugs for less than 3 months. Extracted PBMC RNA gave rise to the TCR library. In this sample, this clonotype turned up a few times. Antigen specificity is unknown. With a much larger clone just one base away, this may be a read error. The CDR3 is 16 residues long. Germline CDR1 reads SGHAT; CDR2 reads FQNNGV. V was clipped by 5 bases and J by 6 bases; unmatched bases: 9. General observations from the study: With 2,500 to 3,500 shared public clonotypes, persistent patients exceeded new patients, who shared about 1,000.

These same records also appear under a second study, on T cells in Graves' hyperthyroidism and ophthalmopathy. That source reports: Clinical symptoms, serum thyroxine and TRAb, thyroid ultrasound and orbital computed tomography were used for the diagnoses.

The chain uses TRBV11-2 and TRBJ2-4; 11 bases line up with TRBD2. Sequences were derived from peripheral blood mononuclear cells (PBMCs), sampled at new diagnosis, from a patient treated with antithyroid drugs. The TCR sequence derives from a woman in her thirties or forties with Graves disease. The CDR3 DNA reads as TGTGCCAGCAGCCCAGGGCTAGCGGGAGGACGAAACATTCAGTACTTC. It specifies CASSPGLAGGRNIQYF.